These 28 T cell receptor beta chains originate from one sample sequenced in a study of blood T cell repertoires in COVID-19. Libraries were prepared by immunoSEQ multiplex PCR; TCRdb keeps only in-frame clonotypes and omits some of them. The sample holds tens of thousands of clones, 65% to 90% seen once. The sequenced sample consisted of peripheral blood. The receptor source for this set is a man between 60 and 75 years old with acute or convalescent COVID-19.

This chain links TRBV6-2 or TRBV6-3 with TRBJ1-2, with 10 bases identical to TRBD1. This CDR3 has 14 amino acids. With 6 bases clipped from V and 7 bases from J, the junction kept 8 bases outside the gene matches. Germline CDR1 is MNHEY and CDR2 is SVGEGT. The CDR3 is CASSPDRGYGGYTF. The CDR3 nucleotides are TGTGCCAGCAGCCCGGACAGGGGGTACGGTGGCTACACCTTC.

About this clone itself: This specimen includes other DNA sequences encoding the same CDR3. V gene TRBV28 combines with J gene TRBJ1-2, with D hard to call. This CDR3 contains 12 residues. V lost 6 bases and J 4 bases, leaving 9 bases between the germline ends. Germline-derived CDR1 and CDR2 are MDHEN and SYDVKM. The CDR3 coding sequence is TGTGCCAGCAGCCTAGGGAGCTATGGCTACACCTTC. The encoded protein is CASSLGSYGYTF.

The chain combines TRBV30 with TRBJ2-7, with TRBD1 matching 8 bases. The CDR3 is made up of 15 amino acids. Losses at the gene ends were 2 bases for V and 1 base for J; bases not matched to a gene: 7. Looked up from germline, CDR1 is GTSNPN and CDR2 is SVGIG (reference sequence). CDR3 region: CAWSFPWTGSYEQYF. The CDR3 nucleotides are TGTGCCTGGAGTTTCCCCTGGACAGGGTCCTACGAGCAGTACTTC. Full variable domain (remainder filled in from reference TRBV30 and TRBJ2-7): SQTIHQWPATLVQPVGSPLSLECTVEGTSNPNLYWYRQAAGRGLQLLFYSVGIGQISSEVPQNLSASRPQDRQFILSSKKLLLSDSGFYLCAWSFPWTGSYEQYFGPGTRLTVT.

The CDR3 sequence: CASIEGTGSYGYTF. CDR3 DNA: TGTGCCAGCATCGAAGGGACAGGGAGCTATGGCTACACCTTC. The chain recombines TRBV6-5 with TRBJ1-2; TRBD1 aligns across 9 bases. The trim removed 7 bases at V and 4 bases at J, leaving 7 bases unmatched. Germline CDR1 MNHEY, CDR2 SVGAGI. CDR3 length equals 14 residues.

The chain carries TRBV7-2 and TRBJ2-3; 7 positions agree with TRBD1. CDR3 size: 17 residues. CDR1 and CDR2 from the germline V gene are SGHTA and FQGNSA. V shed 5 bases and J 0 bases; nucleotides not matched to a gene: 11. CDR3 amino acids: CASSQRLGTASTDTQYF. The CDR3 coding sequence is TGTGCCAGCAGCCAGAGGTTGGGGACAGCTAGCACAGATACGCAGTATTTT. Using reference TRBV7-2 and TRBJ2-3 for the parts outside the CDR3, the full variable domain is GAGVSQSPSNKVTEKGKDVELRCDPISGHTALYWYRQSLGQGLEFLIYFQGNSAPDKSGLPSDRFSAERTGGSVSTLTIQRTQQEDSAVYLCASSQRLGTASTDTQYFGPGTRLTVL.

In this sample, this clone turned up once. The V and J genes are TRBV15 and TRBJ1-1; D gene ambiguous. The CDR3 sequence is 14 residues long. CDR1 LNHNV and CDR2 YYDKDF come from the germline V gene (reference sequence). Between the trimmed V and J ends, which lost 3 bases and 3 bases, there was a span of 11 bases. CDR3 in amino acids: CATSRSGVDTEAFF. CDR3 DNA sequence: TGTGCCACCAGCAGGTCCGGGGTTGACACTGAAGCTTTCTTT.

The chain couples TRBV6-2 or TRBV6-3 to TRBJ1-2; a weak D match, TRBD1 (6 bases). With 0 bases removed from V and 2 bases from J, the gap between germline ends came to 25 bases. The germline CDR1 and CDR2 sequences are MNHEY and SVGEGT. The CDR3 spans 20 residues. CDR3 region: CASSYSTGRGYRIRNYGYTF. The CDR3 nucleotides read TGTGCCAGCAGTTACTCGACAGGAAGGGGCTATCGGATTAGAAACTATGGCTACACCTTC.

The chain couples TRBV7-3 to TRBJ1-1, with no clear D. Germline CDR1 SGHTA, CDR2 FQGTGA. CDR3 length: 14 residues. V lost 2 bases, J lost 5 bases, and 12 bases lay in between. The CDR3 reads CASSLDGEWTEAFF. The CDR3 nucleotides are TGTGCCAGCAGCTTAGATGGGGAGTGGACTGAAGCTTTCTTT.

J is TRBJ2-2 and V is TRBV19; 8 bases align to TRBD1. V was clipped by 7 bases and J by 3 bases; unmatched bases: 4. The CDR3 length is 14 residues. CDR1 is LNHDA, CDR2 SQIVND, per germline (reference sequence). The CDR3 loop is CASTVTGDTGELFF. DNA for the CDR3: TGTGCCAGTACTGTGACAGGGGACACCGGGGAGCTGTTTTTT.

The chain has TRBV7-3 and TRBJ1-1, with 10 bases that match TRBD1. Per the germline V gene, CDR1 is SGHTA and CDR2 is FQGTGA. With 4 bases clipped from V and 0 bases from J, the junction kept 8 bases outside the gene matches. The CDR3 contains 17 residues. This CDR3 is CASSYPGTGDMNTEAFF. In DNA form, the CDR3 reads TGTGCCAGCAGCTACCCCGGGACAGGGGATATGAACACTGAAGCTTTCTTT.

The chain is built from TRBV19 and TRBJ2-5, with TRBD1 matching 10 bases. Germline V gene data show CDR1 as LNHDA and CDR2 as SQIVND (reference sequence). This CDR3 has 16 residues. The V and J ends lost 5 bases and 4 bases, in that order; junction bases with no gene match: 10. CDR3 bases: TGTGCCAGTAGTCCCCGGGACAGGGGAAGAAGAGAGACCCAGTACTTC. Its translation is CASSPRDRGRRETQYF.

The chain combines TRBV12-5 with TRBJ2-7, with D possibly TRBD2 on 6 matching bases. The CDR3 extends over 11 amino acids. Trimming removed 6 bases at V and 11 bases at J, with 14 bases between. In germline, CDR1 is LGHNT, CDR2 FRNRAP. As DNA, the CDR3 is TGTGCTAGTGGCCCCCCGGGGGTGGAGTACTTC. Protein sequence: CASGPPGVEYF.

The chain recombines TRBV29-1 with TRBJ2-1; 12 bases fit TRBD2. The CDR3 totals 15 residues. CDR1 SQVTM and CDR2 ANQGSEA come from the germline V gene. With 7 bases clipped from V and 5 bases from J, the junction kept 9 bases outside the gene matches. The CDR3 sequence is CSDRGGLAGHNEQFF. In DNA, the CDR3 is TGCAGCGATCGAGGGGGACTAGCGGGTCACAATGAGCAGTTCTTC.

The chain uses TRBV24-1 and TRBJ2-3; no clear D. Trimming shortened V by 4 bases and J by 0 bases, and 7 bases separated the two germline ends. CDR1 and CDR2 from the germline V gene are KGHDR and SFDVKD. The CDR3 sequence is 14 residues long. This CDR3 reads CATSDPGSTDTQYF. CDR3 bases: TGTGCCACCAGTGACCCCGGTAGCACAGATACGCAGTATTTT.

This sequence joins TRBV19 and TRBJ1-2; D is ambiguous. The CDR3 contains 13 residues. V was trimmed by 10 bases and J by 4 bases, leaving 16 bases between them. CDR1 LNHDA and CDR2 SQIVND come from the germline V gene (reference sequence). CDR3 sequence reads: CATSGDIPYGYTF. CDR3 bases: TGTGCCACTAGCGGGGATATTCCCTATGGCTACACCTTC.

The V call is TRBV19, the J call TRBJ2-2; tentative D call: TRBD2 (5 bases). The CDR3 sequence is 14 residues long. Between the trimmed V and J ends, which lost 3 bases and 6 bases, there was a span of 11 bases. Germline V gene data show CDR1 as LNHDA and CDR2 as SQIVND (reference sequence). The DNA of the CDR3 is TGTGCCAGTAGTATTAGGGAGTTCCCCGGGGAGCTGTTTTTT. Protein product: CASSIREFPGELFF.

This clone was observed once. The J gene is TRBJ1-2, the V gene TRBV10-3; maybe TRBD1 (6 bases). The CDR3 runs 15 residues. With 4 bases removed from V and 2 bases from J, the gap between germline ends came to 14 bases. Germline loops: CDR1 ENHRY, CDR2 SYGVKD. The DNA of the CDR3 is TGTGCCATCAGTGCCCACACCGACAGGAACTATGGCTACACCTTC. The encoded protein is CAISAHTDRNYGYTF.

V and J are TRBV19 and TRBJ2-7, with a possible D match to TRBD2 (5 bases). Germline V gene data show CDR1 as LNHDA and CDR2 as SQIVND (reference sequence). There are 13 residues in the CDR3. The V gene lost 10 bases and the J gene lost 2 bases, with 15 bases spanning the gap. The CDR3 coding sequence is TGTGCCACTCGACGGACTGAAACCTACGAGCAGTACTTC. The encoded protein is CATRRTETYEQYF.

The V call is TRBV4-1, the J call TRBJ2-1; TRBD2 is a possible D gene (5 bases). The CDR3 loop spans 13 amino acids. Looked up from germline, CDR1 is MGHRA and CDR2 is YSYEKL. The germline V and J ends were trimmed by 3 bases and 13 bases, with 16 bases remaining between them. As DNA, the CDR3 is TGCGCCAGCAGCCAGGTACTAGTCCGGGCCCAGTTCTTC. This codes for CASSQVLVRAQFF.

The rearrangement links TRBV9 to TRBJ2-5; 10 nucleotides match TRBD2. This CDR3 has 17 residues. In germline, CDR1 is SGDLS, CDR2 YYNGEE. J lost 5 bases, V lost 3 bases, and 13 bases had no gene match. The chain's CDR3 is CASSAGGSGGAWETQYF. Written as DNA, the CDR3 is TGTGCCAGCAGCGCGGGTGGGAGCGGGGGGGCCTGGGAGACCCAGTACTTC. Complete variable domain (other parts from reference TRBV9 and TRBJ2-5): DSGVTQTPKHLITATGQRVTLRCSPRSGDLSVYWYQQSLDQGLQFLIQYYNGEERAKGNILERFSAQQFPDLHSELNLSSLELGDSALYFCASSAGGSGGAWETQYFGPGTRLLVL.

J is TRBJ2-3 and V is TRBV19, with 11 bases aligning to TRBD2. The CDR3 sequence is 16 residues long. The V gene's germline CDR1 is LNHDA and CDR2 SQIVND (reference sequence). V lost 1 base, J lost 4 bases, and 4 bases stayed unmatched. The CDR3 bases are TGTGCCAGTAGTATAGGGCTAGCGGGAGGCTCAGATACGCAGTATTTT. Its protein product is CASSIGLAGGSDTQYF.

V usage is TRBV6-4 and J usage is TRBJ1-1; 12 bases agree with TRBD1. V dropped 5 bases and J dropped 6; count of bases not matched to a gene: 7. Germline assignment: CDR1 MRHNA and CDR2 SNTAGT. There are 15 residues in the CDR3. CDR3: CASSSGTGGRSEAFF. The CDR3 region has the DNA TGTGCCAGCAGTTCCGGGACAGGGGGCAGGTCTGAAGCTTTCTTT.

The chain recombines TRBV3-1 (or the pseudogene TRBV3-2) with TRBJ2-1, with TRBD2 matching 10 bases. Trimming at V came to 2 bases and at J to 3 bases, leaving 1 base not matched to a gene. This CDR3 spans 15 amino acids. The germline V gene has CDR1 LGHDT and CDR2 YNNKEL (reference sequence). CDR3 loop: CASSQLAGGYNEQFF. The CDR3 DNA reads as TGTGCCAGCAGCCAATTAGCGGGGGGCTACAATGAGCAGTTCTTC.

This chain links TRBV11-2 with TRBJ2-1; 16 positions agree with TRBD2. The length of the CDR3 is 18 residues. Germline V lookup: CDR1 SGHAT, CDR2 FQNNGV. The V and J ends lost 5 bases and 13 bases, in that order; junction bases with no gene match: 17. The CDR3 reads CASSNRPPGTSGRAFQFF. The CDR3 DNA reads TGTGCCAGCAGCAATAGACCCCCCGGGACTAGCGGGAGGGCCTTTCAGTTCTTC. The full variable domain, completed using reference TRBV11-2 and TRBJ2-1, is EAGVAQSPRYKIIEKRQSVAFWCNPISGHATLYWYQQILGQGPKLLIQFQNNGVVDDSQLPKDRFSAERLKGVDSTLKIQPAKLEDSAVYLCASSNRPPGTSGRAFQFFGPGTRLTVL.

This rearrangement joins TRBV30 to TRBJ2-7, with 9 bases lining up with TRBD2. Trimming took 2 bases from V and 7 from J; bases not matched to a gene: 6. CDR3 length: 13 residues. Germline lookup yields CDR1 GTSNPN and CDR2 SVGIG (reference sequence). This CDR3 reads CAWSNSGSGEQYF. Written as DNA, the CDR3 is TGTGCCTGGAGTAATAGCGGGAGCGGTGAGCAGTACTTC. Based on the CDR3 plus reference TRBV30 and TRBJ2-7, the full variable domain is SQTIHQWPATLVQPVGSPLSLECTVEGTSNPNLYWYRQAAGRGLQLLFYSVGIGQISSEVPQNLSASRPQDRQFILSSKKLLLSDSGFYLCAWSNSGSGEQYFGPGTRLTVT.

V and J are TRBV5-4 and TRBJ1-2; possibly TRBD1 for D (6 bases). Per the germline V gene, CDR1 is SGHNT and CDR2 is YYREEE (reference sequence). Trimming shortened V by 4 bases and J by 5 bases, and 12 bases separated the two germline ends. The CDR3 length is 13 residues. CDR3 sequence (DNA): TGTGCCAGCAGCCCCGGGGGGCAGTATGGCTACACCTTC. The encoded protein is CASSPGGQYGYTF.

The CDR3 is CASSPLAGGVDTQYF. CDR3 in DNA: TGTGCCAGCAGCCCTCTAGCGGGGGGTGTAGATACGCAGTATTTT. The chain recombines TRBV2 with TRBJ2-3; 11 nucleotides align to TRBD2. V trimming: 6 bases; J trimming: 5 bases; junction bases outside the gene matches: 7. This CDR3 contains 15 residues. CDR1 and CDR2 (germline): SNHLY, FYNNEI. The full variable domain, with the rest looked up from reference TRBV2 and TRBJ2-3, is EPEVTQTPSHQVTQMGQEVILRCVPISNHLYFYWYRQILGQKVEFLVSFYNNEISEKSEIFDDQFSVERPDGSNFTLKIRSTKLEDSAMYFCASSPLAGGVDTQYFGPGTRLTVL.

This chain connects TRBV6-4 to TRBJ1-2; D is possibly TRBD1 (6 bases). Germline V gives CDR1 MRHNA, CDR2 SNTAGT. The CDR3 has 15 residues. Trimming removed 6 bases from V and 5 bases from J, with 19 bases in between. The CDR3 coding sequence is TGTGCCAGCAGACCCGGGACATCGGTTTTTTATGGCTACACCTTC. This sequence encodes CASRPGTSVFYGYTF.